This T cell receptor (beta chain) derives from a study of control samples from healthy donors and cancer patients. This table comes from immunoSEQ multiplex PCR, and its TCRdb copy is limited to in-frame clones, with some not included. The sample carries some 210,000 clones, 91% recorded once. The sequence was collected from a young man in good health. The sample taken for sequencing was blood.

The CDR3 sequence is CASSLVGGAAEAFF. The CDR3 bases are TGCGCCAGCAGCTTGGTCGGGGGGGCGGCTGAAGCTTTCTTT. The chain is built from TRBV5-1 and TRBJ1-1, with TRBD1 as a possible D gene (6 bases). V was pared by 0 bases and J by 6 bases, with 12 bases between. Germline loops: CDR1 SGHRS, CDR2 YFSETQ. The CDR3 has 14 residues.